The rows below give T cell receptor beta chains drawn from one sample of a study of shared clonotypes between healthy human individuals. Sequencing was performed with immunoSEQ multiplex PCR; in TCRdb, only in-frame clones are kept and a portion is missing. The sample includes over a million clones, about 80% of them seen just once. Sequences were obtained from memory CD4+ T cells from PBMCs. The receptors come from a man aged 18 to 30 in good health. Some clones in this sample may be carry-over from other donors' samples. Both conserved end residues are part of each CDR3. D genes are given only for firm matches. Not all rows give a size; the values are once, few, many and, for expanded clones, a class.

abundance,v_gene,d_gene,j_gene,CDR3nt,CDR3aa
few,TRBV7-9,NA,TRBJ2-7,TGTGCCAGCAGCCCCAGGGGTTCCTCCTACGAGCAGTACTTC,CASSPRGSSYEQYF
NA,TRBV19,TRBD1,TRBJ2-3,TGTGCCAGTAGTATAGGCCCGGGACAGACCACAGATACGCAGTATTTT,CASSIGPGQTTDTQYF
NA,TRBV7-7,NA,TRBJ2-3,TGTGCCAGCAGCTTAGACGGGGTAGATACGCAGTATTTT,CASSLDGVDTQYF
few,TRBV30,NA,TRBJ1-1,TGTGCCTGGAGTGGACAGGCGAACACTGAAGCTTTCTTT,CAWSGQANTEAFF
NA,TRBV7-2,TRBD1,TRBJ2-7,TGTGCCAGCAGCTTAGGCAGGGGGCGGTGGGGCGAGCAGTACTTC,CASSLGRGRWGEQYF
NA,TRBV20-1,NA,TRBJ1-2,TGCAGTGTTAAGGCGGTGGCTGGCTACACCTTC,CSVKAVAGYTF
NA,TRBV28,TRBD1,TRBJ2-7,TGTGCCAGCAGTGGGACAGGGACCCTTTCCTACGAGCAGTACTTC,CASSGTGTLSYEQYF
many,TRBV5-4,TRBD2,TRBJ2-7,TGTGCCAGCAGCCGGGACTATTCCTACGAGCAGTACTTC,CASSRDYSYEQYF
few,TRBV11-3,NA,TRBJ1-1,TGTGCCAGCAGCTTAGATCGCGTGGTCACTGAAGCTTTCTTT,CASSLDRVVTEAFF
NA,TRBV6-5,TRBD2,TRBJ2-1,TGTGCCAGCAGTTCGACTAGCCATGAGCAGTTCTTC,CASSSTSHEQFF
NA,TRBV5-8,NA,TRBJ1-2,TGTGCCAGCAGCCCAACGACCGTCGCCCCCTATGGCTACACCTTC,CASSPTTVAPYGYTF
NA,TRBV28,NA,TRBJ1-5,TGTGCCAGCAGCTGGGTTCCCAATCAGCCCCAGCATTTT,CASSWVPNQPQHF
NA,TRBV28,TRBD1,TRBJ2-7,TGTGCCAGCATGGCAGGGGGATACGAGCAGTACTTC,CASMAGGYEQYF
NA,TRBV14,NA,TRBJ1-1,TGTGCCAGCAGCCAAGATTTTGGGCAGGTGCACACTGAAGCTTTCTTT,CASSQDFGQVHTEAFF
NA,TRBV27,TRBD1,TRBJ1-5,TGTGCCAGCAGGCCCCCGGGACAGGGGTGGCAGCCCCAGCATTTT,CASRPPGQGWQPQHF
NA,TRBV15,TRBD1,TRBJ1-2,TGTGCCACCAGCAGAGAGGTCGGAGGGGGCGGACGCTACACCTTC,CATSREVGGGGRYTF
few,TRBV4-1,NA,TRBJ2-3,TGCGCCAGCCAGAGGAGTAGCACAGATACGCAGTATTTT,CASQRSSTDTQYF
NA,TRBV2,NA,TRBJ1-2,TGTGCCAGCACGGTAGAGGGCGGCTACACCTTC,CASTVEGGYTF
NA,TRBV7-3,NA,TRBJ2-7,TGTGCCAGCAGCTTAACAGCGCAGACCTACGAGCAGTACTTC,CASSLTAQTYEQYF
NA,TRBV28,NA,TRBJ1-3,TGTGCCAGCAGTTTATTTTCCGGGGGAGGGCGCGGAAACACCATATATTTT,CASSLFSGGGRGNTIYF
NA,TRBV5-1,NA,TRBJ2-3,TGCGCCAGCAGCGGCCAGGGAGCAGATACGCAGTATTTT,CASSGQGADTQYF
many,TRBV5-1,TRBD1,TRBJ2-7,TGCGCCAGCAGCTTGGGACAGGGGTACTACGAGCAGTACTTC,CASSLGQGYYEQYF
NA,TRBV25-1,NA,TRBJ2-2,TGTGCCAGCATGGATGGAGGCGCCTACACCGGGGAGCTGTTTTTT,CASMDGGAYTGELFF
NA,TRBV5-6,TRBD2,TRBJ2-3,TGTGCCAGCAGCTTGGGACTAGCGGGAAGAACAGATACGCAGTATTTT,CASSLGLAGRTDTQYF
NA,TRBV5-1,NA,TRBJ2-1,TGCGCCAGCAGCTTGGCCACTCGCGGACAATCCTACAATGAGCAGTTCTTC,CASSLATRGQSYNEQFF
NA,TRBV7-9,TRBD2,TRBJ2-3,TGTGCCAGCAGTTTCCTCCTCAGCGGGAGCGCAGATACGCAGTATTTT,CASSFLLSGSADTQYF
NA,TRBV4-2,TRBD2,TRBJ2-5,TGTGCCAGCAGCCAAGCCGAGCGGGGGACCACCCAGTACTTC,CASSQAERGTTQYF
many,TRBV19,NA,TRBJ2-5,TGTGCCAGTAGTATGGGATTCCCAGAGACCCAGTACTTC,CASSMGFPETQYF
NA,TRBV5-1,NA,TRBJ1-5,TGCGCCAGCAGCTTTCTTCCCGATCAGCCCCAGCATTTT,CASSFLPDQPQHF
NA,TRBV20-1,NA,TRBJ2-5,TGCAGTGCCGCGTTAGGGGAGACCCAGTACTTC,CSAALGETQYF
NA,TRBV19,NA,TRBJ2-1,TGTGCCAGTATTGGGCGCGGGACATACTACAATGAGCAGTTCTTC,CASIGRGTYYNEQFF
NA,TRBV9,TRBD1,TRBJ2-2,TGTGCCAGCAGCGCGAGGGGGCCCCCCGGGGAGCTGTTTTTT,CASSARGPPGELFF
NA,TRBV7-3,NA,TRBJ2-3,TGTGCCAGCAGCCTGATGGGACTTAAAGATACGCAGTATTTT,CASSLMGLKDTQYF
NA,TRBV4-1,NA,TRBJ2-7,TGCGCCAGCAGCCAAGATAGAAGCGGAGACCGCTACGAGCAGTACTTC,CASSQDRSGDRYEQYF
many,TRBV14,TRBD2,TRBJ2-1,TGTGCCAGCAGCCGGCTAGCGGCCAATGAGCAGTTCTTC,CASSRLAANEQFF
NA,TRBV28,TRBD1,TRBJ2-6,TGTGCCAGCAGTTTGTGGACAGGCACCGGGGCCAACGTCCTGACTTTC,CASSLWTGTGANVLTF
NA,TRBV18,TRBD1,TRBJ2-7,TGTGCCAGCTCACCGGAATGGCAGGGGGCCGACGAGCAGTACTTC,CASSPEWQGADEQYF
NA,TRBV6-5,NA,TRBJ1-1,TGTGCCAGCAGTTACGGGGTGGCCGGGACTGAAGCTTTCTTT,CASSYGVAGTEAFF
NA,TRBV28,NA,TRBJ1-1,TGTGCCAGCAGTTTAATCCGTCTGCGGGACACCGTCCGGGGAGCTTTCTTT,CASSLIRLRDTVRGAFF
few,TRBV5-1,NA,TRBJ2-2,TGCGCCAGCAGCTTAATGACCAGCGGGGAGCTGTTTTTT,CASSLMTSGELFF
NA,TRBV10-3,NA,TRBJ2-7,TGTGCCATCAGTGACAGGGGTCACGAGCAGTACTTC,CAISDRGHEQYF
NA,TRBV7-9,NA,TRBJ2-5,TGTGCCAGCAGCGCAGAAGAGACCCAGTACTTC,CASSAEETQYF
NA,TRBV25-1,NA,TRBJ1-1,TGTGCCAGCAGTGAATCTCCAGGGCGAGCACCGAACACTGAAGCTTTCTTT,CASSESPGRAPNTEAFF
NA,TRBV6-5,TRBD1,TRBJ1-2,TGTGCCAGCAGTTACCATAACAGGGGTTGGACCCACTTC,CASSYHNRGWTHF
NA,TRBV5-5,NA,TRBJ1-2,TGTGCCAGCAGCGTCGACCTTCGGGGGCCGAGGGGCTACACCTTC,CASSVDLRGPRGYTF
NA,TRBV6-5,NA,TRBJ1-2,TGTGCCAGCAGACCTACAGTTCTCTATGGCTACACCTTC,CASRPTVLYGYTF
NA,TRBV6-1,NA,TRBJ2-7,TGTGCCAGTACCCGGGAAGACGAGCAGTACTTC,CASTREDEQYF
NA,TRBV2,NA,TRBJ2-6,TGTGCCAGCAGTGGTCTTTCTGGGGCCAACGTCCTGACTTTC,CASSGLSGANVLTF
NA,TRBV5-5,NA,TRBJ1-1,TGTGCCAGCAGCTCGGACCCCTCCGCTGAAGCTTTCTTT,CASSSDPSAEAFF
once,TRBV28,NA,TRBJ2-1,TGTGCCAGCAGTTTCGTCAGATCCAATGAGCAGTTCTTC,CASSFVRSNEQFF
NA,TRBV6-5,NA,TRBJ2-5,TGTGCCAGCAGTACACCAGGGGTCCGGGAGACCCAGTACTTC,CASSTPGVRETQYF
few,TRBV13,NA,TRBJ2-3,TGTGCCAGCAGCTCCTCAGGGGCTTCCGATACGCAGTATTTT,CASSSSGASDTQYF